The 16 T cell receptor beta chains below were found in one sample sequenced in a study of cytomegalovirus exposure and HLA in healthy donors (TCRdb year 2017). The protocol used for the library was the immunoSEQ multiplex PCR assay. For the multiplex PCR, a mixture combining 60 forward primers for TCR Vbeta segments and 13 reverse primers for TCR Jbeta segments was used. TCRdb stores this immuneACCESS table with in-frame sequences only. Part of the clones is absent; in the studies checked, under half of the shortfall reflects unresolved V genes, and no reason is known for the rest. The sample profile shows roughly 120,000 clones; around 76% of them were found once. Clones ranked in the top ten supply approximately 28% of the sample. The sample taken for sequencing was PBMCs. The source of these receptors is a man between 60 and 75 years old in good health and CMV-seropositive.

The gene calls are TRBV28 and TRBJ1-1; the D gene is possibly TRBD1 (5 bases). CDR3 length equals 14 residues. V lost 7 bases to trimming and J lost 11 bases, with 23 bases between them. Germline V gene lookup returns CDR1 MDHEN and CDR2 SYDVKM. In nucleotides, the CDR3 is TGTGCCAGCAAGGGGTCCGGGAGCCTTCTGGGGGCTTTCTTT. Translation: CASKGSGSLLGAFF.

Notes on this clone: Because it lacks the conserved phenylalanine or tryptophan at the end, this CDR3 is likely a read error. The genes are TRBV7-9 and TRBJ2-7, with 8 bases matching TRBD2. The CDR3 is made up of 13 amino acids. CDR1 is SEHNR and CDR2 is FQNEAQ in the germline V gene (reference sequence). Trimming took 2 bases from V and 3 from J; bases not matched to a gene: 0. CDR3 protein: CASSLLAGYEQYL. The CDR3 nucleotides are TGTGCCAGCAGCTTACTAGCGGGCTACGAGCAGTACCTC.

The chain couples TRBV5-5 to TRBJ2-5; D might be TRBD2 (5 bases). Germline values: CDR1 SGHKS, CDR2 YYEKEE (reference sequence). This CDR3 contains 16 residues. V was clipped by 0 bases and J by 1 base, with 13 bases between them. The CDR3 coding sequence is TGTGCCAGCAGCTTGGTGCAGCGGTCGCGCCAAGAGACCCAGTACTTC. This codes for CASSLVQRSRQETQYF. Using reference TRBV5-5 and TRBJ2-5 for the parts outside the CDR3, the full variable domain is DAGVTQSPTHLIKTRGQQVTLRCSPISGHKSVSWYQQVLGQGPQFIFQYYEKEERGRGNFPDRFSARQFPNYSSELNVNALLLGDSALYLCASSLVQRSRQETQYFGPGTRLLVL.

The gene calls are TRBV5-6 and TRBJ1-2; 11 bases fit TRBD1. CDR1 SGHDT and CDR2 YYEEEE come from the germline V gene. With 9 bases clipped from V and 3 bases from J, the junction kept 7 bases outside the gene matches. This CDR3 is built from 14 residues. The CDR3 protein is CATERTGGDYGYTF. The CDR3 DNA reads TGTGCCACCGAACGGACAGGGGGCGACTATGGCTACACCTTC. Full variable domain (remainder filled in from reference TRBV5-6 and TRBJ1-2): DAGVTQSPTHLIKTRGQQVTLRCSPKSGHDTVSWYQQALGQGPQFIFQYYEEEERQRGNFPDRFSGHQFPNYSSELNVNALLLGDSALYLCATERTGGDYGYTFGSGTRLTVV.

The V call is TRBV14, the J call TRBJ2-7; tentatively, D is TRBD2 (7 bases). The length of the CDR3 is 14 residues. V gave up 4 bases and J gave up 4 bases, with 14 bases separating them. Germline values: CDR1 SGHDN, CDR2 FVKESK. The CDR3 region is CASSPWGGSYEQYF. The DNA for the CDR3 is TGTGCCAGCAGCCCTTGGGGGGGCTCGTACGAGCAGTACTTC.

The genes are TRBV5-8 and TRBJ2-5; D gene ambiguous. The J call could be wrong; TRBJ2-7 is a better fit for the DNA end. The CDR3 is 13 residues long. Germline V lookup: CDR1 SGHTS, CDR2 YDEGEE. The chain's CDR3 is CASSLVLSHEQYF. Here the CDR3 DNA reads TGTGCCAGCAGCTTGGTCCTATCCCACGAGCAGTACTTC.

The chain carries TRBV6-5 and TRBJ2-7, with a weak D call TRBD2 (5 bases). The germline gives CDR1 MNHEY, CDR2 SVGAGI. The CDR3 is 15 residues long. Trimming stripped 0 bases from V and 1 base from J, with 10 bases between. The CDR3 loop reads CASSYSNRGSYEQYF. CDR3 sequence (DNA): TGTGCCAGCAGTTACTCGAATCGGGGTTCCTACGAGCAGTACTTC.

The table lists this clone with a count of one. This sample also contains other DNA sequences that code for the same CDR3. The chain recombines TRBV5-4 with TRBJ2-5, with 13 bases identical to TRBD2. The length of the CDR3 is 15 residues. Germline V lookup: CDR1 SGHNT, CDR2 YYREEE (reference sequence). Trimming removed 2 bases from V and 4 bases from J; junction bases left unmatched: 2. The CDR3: CASSLRLAGGETQYF. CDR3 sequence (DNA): TGTGCCAGCAGCTTAAGACTAGCGGGAGGAGAGACCCAGTACTTC.

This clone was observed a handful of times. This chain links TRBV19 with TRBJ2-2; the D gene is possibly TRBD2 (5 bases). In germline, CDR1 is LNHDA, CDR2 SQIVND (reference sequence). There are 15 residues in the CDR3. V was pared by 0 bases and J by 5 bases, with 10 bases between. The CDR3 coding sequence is TGTGCCAGTAGTATAGATGGGAGAGTAACCGGGGAGCTGTTTTTT. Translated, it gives CASSIDGRVTGELFF.

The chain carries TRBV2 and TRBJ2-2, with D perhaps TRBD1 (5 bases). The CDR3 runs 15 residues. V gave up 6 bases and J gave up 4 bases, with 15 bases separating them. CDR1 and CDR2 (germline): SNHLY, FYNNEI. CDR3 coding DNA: TGTGCCAGCAGAGGGGTAGTATTGGGCACCGGGGAGCTGTTTTTT. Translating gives CASRGVVLGTGELFF.

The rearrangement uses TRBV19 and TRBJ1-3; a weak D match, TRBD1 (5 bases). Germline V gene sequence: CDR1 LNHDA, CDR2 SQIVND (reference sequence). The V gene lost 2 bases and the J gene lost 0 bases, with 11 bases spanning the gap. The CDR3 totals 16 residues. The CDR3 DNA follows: TGTGCCAGTAGTATACAGGGAGGACTCTCTGGAAACACCATATATTTT. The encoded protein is CASSIQGGLSGNTIYF.

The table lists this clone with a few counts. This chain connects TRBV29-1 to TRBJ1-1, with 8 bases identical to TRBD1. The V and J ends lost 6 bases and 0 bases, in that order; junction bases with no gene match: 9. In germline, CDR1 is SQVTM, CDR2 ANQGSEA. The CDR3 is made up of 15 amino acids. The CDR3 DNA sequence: TGCAGCGTCGCCCAGGGGGCGCGGGTGAACACTGAAGCTTTCTTT. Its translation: CSVAQGARVNTEAFF.

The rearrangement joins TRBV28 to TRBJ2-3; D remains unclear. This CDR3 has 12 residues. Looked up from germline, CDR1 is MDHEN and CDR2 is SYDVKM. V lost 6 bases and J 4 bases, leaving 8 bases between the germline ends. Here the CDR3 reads CASRLEPDTQYF. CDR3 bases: TGTGCCAGCAGACTCGAGCCAGATACGCAGTATTTT.

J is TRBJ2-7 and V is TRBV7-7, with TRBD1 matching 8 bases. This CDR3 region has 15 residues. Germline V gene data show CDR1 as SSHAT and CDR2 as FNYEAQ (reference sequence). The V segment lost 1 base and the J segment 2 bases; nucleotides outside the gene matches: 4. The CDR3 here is CASSLGAGGPYEQYF. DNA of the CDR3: TGTGCCAGCAGCTTAGGTGCAGGGGGCCCCTACGAGCAGTACTTC.

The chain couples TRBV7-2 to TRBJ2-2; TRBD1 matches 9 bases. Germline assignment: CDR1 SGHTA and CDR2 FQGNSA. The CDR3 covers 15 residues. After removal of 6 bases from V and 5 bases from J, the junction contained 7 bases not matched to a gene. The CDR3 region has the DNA TGTGCCAGCAGGGAACACAGGGGGCATACCGGGGAGCTGTTTTTT. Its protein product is CASREHRGHTGELFF.

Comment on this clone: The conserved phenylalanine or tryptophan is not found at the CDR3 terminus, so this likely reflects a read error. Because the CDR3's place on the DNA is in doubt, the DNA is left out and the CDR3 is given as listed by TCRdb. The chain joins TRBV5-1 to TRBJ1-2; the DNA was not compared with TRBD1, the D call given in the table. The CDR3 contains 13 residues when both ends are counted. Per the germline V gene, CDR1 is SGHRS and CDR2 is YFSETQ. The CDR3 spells CASSLDPTGGPVL.